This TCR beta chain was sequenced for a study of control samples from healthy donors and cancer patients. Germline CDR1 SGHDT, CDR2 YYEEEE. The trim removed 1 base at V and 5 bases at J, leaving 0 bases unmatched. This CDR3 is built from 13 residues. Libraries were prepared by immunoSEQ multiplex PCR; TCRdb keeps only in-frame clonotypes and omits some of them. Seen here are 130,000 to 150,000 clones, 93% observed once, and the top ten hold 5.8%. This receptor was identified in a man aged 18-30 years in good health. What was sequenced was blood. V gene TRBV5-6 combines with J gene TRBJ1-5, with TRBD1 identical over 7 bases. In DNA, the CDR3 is TGTGCCAGCAGCTTGACAGGGGATCAGCCCCAGCATTTT. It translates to CASSLTGDQPQHF.